The 6 T cell receptor beta chains below come from one sample, sequenced in a study of cytomegalovirus exposure and HLA in healthy donors. The PCR had 60 Vbeta and 13 Jbeta primers. The method was immunoSEQ multiplex PCR; TCRdb's version includes in-frame clones alone and lacks a portion of them. The sample has 90,000 to 120,000 clones; 50% to 65% are singletons. The sample consisted of PBMCs. These receptors originate from a young man in good health and CMV-seropositive.

The rearrangement links TRBV2 to TRBJ2-5, with D possibly TRBD2 on 7 matching bases. The tail of the sequence fits TRBJ2-7 better, so the J call may be wrong. The germline CDR1 and CDR2 sequences are SNHLY and FYNNEI. CDR3 size: 13 residues. The CDR3 sequence is CASSEGGGHEQYF. DNA of the CDR3: TGTGCCAGCAGTGAGGGAGGGGGTCACGAGCAGTACTTC.

This clone was observed at least ten times. This rearrangement joins TRBV2 to TRBJ2-7; 8 bases line up with TRBD2. Germline loops: CDR1 SNHLY, CDR2 FYNNEI. V gave up 5 bases and J gave up 7 bases; unmatched junction bases: 7. The CDR3 runs 13 residues. The CDR3 DNA follows: TGTGCCAGCAGTTCTGCGGGGGGCTTAGAGCAGTACTTC. Encoded protein: CASSSAGGLEQYF.

The sample holds a few counts of this clone. The chain recombines TRBV5-1 with TRBJ1-1, with D maybe TRBD1 (5 bases). Trimming pared 7 bases from V and 0 bases from J, leaving 19 bases between. Per the germline V gene, CDR1 is SGHRS and CDR2 is YFSETQ. The CDR3 runs to 16 residues. The chain's CDR3 is CASSQGILGLNTEAFF. CDR3 bases: TGCGCCAGCTCCCAGGGAATATTGGGGCTGAACACTGAAGCTTTCTTT.

This chain joins TRBV9 and TRBJ2-7; TRBD2 matches 8 bases. The CDR3 has 16 amino acids. The trim removed 0 bases at V and 4 bases at J, leaving 9 bases unmatched. Germline CDR1 SGDLS, CDR2 YYNGEE. CDR3 protein: CASSVGPGTSGYEQYF. CDR3 in DNA: TGTGCCAGCAGCGTAGGCCCCGGGACTAGTGGATACGAGCAGTACTTC.

The gene calls are TRBV27 and TRBJ1-1, with D uncertain. This CDR3 has 14 residues. V was pared by 3 bases and J by 5 bases, with 13 bases between. Germline V gives CDR1 MNHEY, CDR2 SMNVEV (reference sequence). This CDR3 is CASSLGQLGTEAFF. The CDR3 region has the DNA TGTGCCAGCAGTTTGGGCCAACTAGGGACTGAAGCTTTCTTT.

J is TRBJ1-1 and V is TRBV2, with D possibly being TRBD1 (5 bases). CDR3 size: 15 residues. Germline V gives CDR1 SNHLY, CDR2 FYNNEI. The V gene lost 4 bases and the J gene lost 4 bases, with 16 bases spanning the gap. CDR3 in amino acids: CASSAQGARGTEAFF. CDR3 in DNA: TGTGCCAGCAGTGCTCAAGGGGCTAGGGGCACTGAAGCTTTCTTT. Using reference TRBV2 and TRBJ1-1 for the parts outside the CDR3, the full variable domain is EPEVTQTPSHQVTQMGQEVILRCVPISNHLYFYWYRQILGQKVEFLVSFYNNEISEKSEIFDDQFSVERPDGSNFTLKIRSTKLEDSAMYFCASSAQGARGTEAFFGQGTRLTVV.